The rows below give T cell receptor beta chains drawn from one sample of a study of blood T cells in healthy people across ages. TCRdb recomputed calls from the 5' RACE reads with MiXCR, one row per CDR3 protein. The sample shows roughly 720,000 distinct CDR3 sequences, roughly 50% of them seen only once. The sample taken for sequencing was blood. The receptor set was obtained from a man at least 80 years old in good health. Each CDR3 is given with its conserved first and last residue. The D gene is left open where the match is weak. Expanded clones get a size class; other rows say once, few or many, or leave the size out.

size | J | V | D | DNA | CDR3
NA | TRBJ2-7 | TRBV2 | NA | TGTGCCAGCAGTGATGACGGGGGCCCCTACGAGCAGTACTTC | CASSDDGGPYEQYF
few | TRBJ2-1 | TRBV9 | TRBD2 | TGTGCCAGCAGCGTTGGGGGAGGGAGCTCCTACAATGAGCAGTTCTTC | CASSVGGGSSYNEQFF
NA | TRBJ2-5 | TRBV29-1 | NA | TGCAGCGCTCGAGGGCCCCAGGGTGGAGAGACCCAGTACTTC | CSARGPQGGETQYF
NA | TRBJ2-1 | TRBV7-9 | TRBD2 | TGTGCCAGCGAGCCGGCGGGAGAAACCTACAATGAGCAGTTCTTC | CASEPAGETYNEQFF
NA | TRBJ1-2 | TRBV4-2 | TRBD1 | TGTGCCAGCAGCCCCGCCGGGACAGGGGGCAATGGCTACACCTTC | CASSPAGTGGNGYTF
NA | TRBJ1-1 | TRBV4-1 | NA | TGCGCCAGCAGCTGGGGGGGGACGAACACTGAAGCTTTCTTT | CASSWGGTNTEAFF
NA | TRBJ2-7 | TRBV20-1 | TRBD2 | TGCAGTGCTAGATCGCCACCGGGACTAGCGGGCTCCTCCTACGAGCAGTACTTC | CSARSPPGLAGSSYEQYF
NA | TRBJ2-3 | TRBV5-1 | NA | TGCGCCAGCAGCATCGGACCGGGGGCGGACAGAGACGCGTATTTT | CASSIGPGADRDAYF
few | TRBJ2-5 | TRBV20-1 | NA | TGCAGTGCTAGAGGGGCAGAAGAGACCCAGTACTTC | CSARGAEETQYF
NA | TRBJ2-5 | TRBV6-1 | NA | TGTGCCAGCAGCCCAGGGGTCTCGAGAGGGGAGACCCAGTACTTC | CASSPGVSRGETQYF
few | TRBJ2-3 | TRBV7-2 | NA | TGTGCCAGCAGCTTAGGGCAGTCCACAAATACGCAGTATTTT | CASSLGQSTNTQYF
once | TRBJ1-2 | TRBV14 | NA | TGTGCCAGCAGTCAAGCTATCCAGGGGGGCTACACCTTC | CASSQAIQGGYTF
once | TRBJ2-3 | TRBV9 | NA | TGTGCCAGCAGCCTAGGGCACAGGGAATTCACAGATACGCAGTATTTT | CASSLGHREFTDTQYF
NA | TRBJ2-1 | TRBV15 | NA | TGTGCCACCAGCAGAGCGCGGACGCTGGGAGGCAATGAGCAGTTCTTC | CATSRARTLGGNEQFF
few | TRBJ2-3 | TRBV6-5 | NA | TGTGCCAGTAGTTACCCGGGGCCTAGGGATACGCAGTATTTT | CASSYPGPRDTQYF
NA | TRBJ2-7 | TRBV29-1 | TRBD2 | TGCAGCGTCTCCTCGGGACTAAGATTCTACTCCTACGAGCAGTACTTC | CSVSSGLRFYSYEQYF
NA | TRBJ2-7 | TRBV7-3 | NA | TGTGCCAGCAGCTTAAGTTATCGATCAGATGAGCAGTACTTC | CASSLSYRSDEQYF
NA | TRBJ2-6 | TRBV4-1 | NA | TGCGCCAGCAGCCAAGGTGGCGCTGGGGCCAACGTCCTGACTTTC | CASSQGGAGANVLTF
few | TRBJ2-1 | TRBV29-1 | NA | TGCAGCGTTGCACAGTCGTCCTACAATGAGCAGTTCTTC | CSVAQSSYNEQFF
few | TRBJ2-3 | TRBV7-3 | TRBD2 | TGTGCCAGCAGCAGCTCGGGAGGGACAGATACGCAGTATTTT | CASSSSGGTDTQYF
few | TRBJ2-5 | TRBV5-1 | NA | TGCGCCAGCAGCCCGGGACCGGTAGTCCTAGGGACCCAGTACTTC | CASSPGPVVLGTQYF
NA | TRBJ1-1 | TRBV6-5 | NA | TGTGCCAGCAGTTACAACGGTGAAGCTTTCTTT | CASSYNGEAFF
NA | TRBJ2-2 | TRBV6-5 | NA | TGTGCCAGCAGTTCCCGGGGGCGGGGGACCGGGGAGCTGTTTTTT | CASSSRGRGTGELFF
NA | TRBJ1-2 | TRBV7-9 | TRBD1 | TGTGCCAGCAGCCCAAACCAGCTCACAGGGGGCCTCTCTAACTATGGCTACACCTTC | CASSPNQLTGGLSNYGYTF
NA | TRBJ2-5 | TRBV7-9 | NA | TGTGCCAGCAGCTTAGCCCGTTCGTCGGGGAGCCGCACGTCCGAGACCCAGTACTTC | CASSLARSSGSRTSETQYF
NA | TRBJ2-5 | TRBV7-2 | NA | TGTGCCAGCAGCCTTCGGACCGCCGTGGTAGAGACCCAGTACTTC | CASSLRTAVVETQYF
NA | TRBJ2-7 | TRBV21-1 | NA | TGTGCCAGCAGCAAAGATAGGCTAGCGGGAACACCGCAGTACTTC | CASSKDRLAGTPQYF
NA | TRBJ2-3 | TRBV6-2/TRBV6-3 | TRBD2 | TGTGCCAGCAGTTCTCCGAGGACTAGCAGCACAGATACGCAGTATTTT | CASSSPRTSSTDTQYF
NA | TRBJ2-1 | TRBV2 | NA | TGTGCCAGCAGTAGGGTGAGAGACTCCTACAATGAGCAGTTCTTC | CASSRVRDSYNEQFF
NA | TRBJ2-7 | TRBV7-2 | NA | TGTGCCAGCAGCTCCGTGACAGGGAGGTACGAGCAGTACTTC | CASSSVTGRYEQYF
NA | TRBJ1-1 | TRBV6-6 | NA | TGTGCCAGCACCCTTGCCCGAAACACTGAAGCTTTCTTT | CASTLARNTEAFF
few | TRBJ1-1 | TRBV14 | NA | TGTGCCAGCAGCCATAGGGGAGCCGGGAACACTGAAGCTTTCTTT | CASSHRGAGNTEAFF
NA | TRBJ1-1 | TRBV18 | NA | TGTGCCAGCTCACCACTACAGGGCATGAACACTGAAGCTTTCTTT | CASSPLQGMNTEAFF
few | TRBJ1-2 | TRBV20-1 | NA | TGCAGTGCCGGAACAGGGCCCGGCTACACCTTC | CSAGTGPGYTF
NA | TRBJ1-4 | TRBV7-9 | NA | TGTGCCAGCAGCTTAGCGGTGGCGGGGGAAAAACTGTTTTTT | CASSLAVAGEKLFF
NA | TRBJ1-6 | TRBV5-1 | TRBD1 | TGCGCCAGCAGGGGGATGACAGGGGATAATTCACCCCTCCACTTT | CASRGMTGDNSPLHF
NA | TRBJ1-1 | TRBV5-1 | NA | TGCGCCAGCAGCTTGAAGGACACGAACACTGAAGCTTTCTTT | CASSLKDTNTEAFF